The next 11 T cell receptor beta chains were all read from a single sample in a study of T-cell memory formation after mild COVID-19. MiXCR, run by TCRdb on the 5' RACE reads, gives a single entry per CDR3 protein. The sample includes roughly 110,000 distinct CDR3 sequences, roughly 12% of them seen just once. The sequencing sample was made of PBMCs or a T cell subset sorted from them (not recorded which). The receptors shown here come from an adult woman who had mild COVID-19 (a few samples of this study predate the infection). Cell type and time point are not known.

This clonotype was found a few times. The rearrangement links TRBV12-3 or TRBV12-4 to TRBJ2-1; tentative D call: TRBD2 (5 bases). Trimming shortened V by 1 base and J by 10 bases, and 8 bases separated the two germline ends. This CDR3 comprises 12 residues. The CDR3 DNA sequence: TGTGCCAGCAGTTTAGTGGGAGTCGAGCAGTTCTTC. Residues: CASSLVGVEQFF.

The chain carries TRBV5-1 and TRBJ2-2; 11 nucleotides align to TRBD2. This CDR3 is 15 amino acids long. V shed 4 bases and J 6 bases; nucleotides not matched to a gene: 5. Germline V gene data show CDR1 as SGHRS and CDR2 as YFSETQ. The CDR3 reads CASSPGLAESGELFF. CDR3 nucleotide sequence: TGCGCCAGCAGCCCGGGACTAGCGGAGTCCGGGGAGCTGTTTTTT.

This chain uses TRBV6-1 with TRBJ1-4; TRBD1 agrees at 12 bases. The CDR3 is 17 residues long. Unmatched junction bases numbered 15, after V lost 8 bases and J lost 8 bases. The germline gives CDR1 MNHNS, CDR2 SASEGT. CDR3 in amino acids: CASSTGTGGAVDEKLFF. CDR3 DNA: TGTGCCAGCTCAACGGGGACAGGGGGCGCGGTAGACGAAAAACTGTTTTTT.

This clonotype has just a few counts. The chain joins TRBV7-2 to TRBJ2-2; 8 positions agree with TRBD1. CDR1 and CDR2 from the germline V gene are SGHTA and FQGNSA. The ends lost 4 bases at V and 7 bases at J; junction bases unmatched: 5. The CDR3 runs 14 residues. Here the CDR3 reads CASSSYDRGGELFF. The CDR3 DNA sequence: TGTGCCAGCAGCTCCTACGACAGGGGCGGGGAGCTGTTTTTT.

This clonotype was seen a few times. J is TRBJ1-2 and V is TRBV7-8; D call uncertain. The V gene lost 3 bases and the J gene lost 5 bases, with 10 bases spanning the gap. The length of the CDR3 is 13 residues. CDR1 is SGHVS, CDR2 FQNEAQ, per germline. The CDR3 DNA is TGTGCCAGCAGCTTCGGACCTACTTATGGCTACACCTTC. It is translated as CASSFGPTYGYTF.

In this sample, this clonotype turned up a few times. This chain joins TRBV6-5 and TRBJ2-1; TRBD2 aligns across 7 bases. The V gene's germline CDR1 is MNHEY and CDR2 SVGAGI. This CDR3 is built from 14 residues. J was trimmed by 5 bases and V by 2 bases; bases with no gene match: 3. The CDR3 region is CASSYQGLNNEQFF. For the CDR3, the DNA is TGTGCCAGCAGTTACCAGGGACTAAACAATGAGCAGTTCTTC.

In this sample, this clonotype turned up many times. The chain has TRBV20-1 and TRBJ2-7; 14 nucleotides match TRBD2. Germline V CDR1 and CDR2: DFQATT, SNEGSKA (reference sequence). This CDR3 contains 16 residues. V lost 5 bases, J lost 5 bases, and 11 bases stayed unmatched. Written as DNA, the CDR3 is TGCAGTGCTGATCCGGGACTAGCGGGAGTGATCGACGAGCAGTACTTC. Translating it yields CSADPGLAGVIDEQYF.

This clonotype was seen at least ten times. J is TRBJ2-1 and V is TRBV7-9; 8 bases are shared with TRBD2. From germline, CDR1 is SEHNR and CDR2 FQNEAQ (reference sequence). The CDR3 totals 17 residues. Trimming cost V 1 base and J 0 bases; bases outside gene matches: 5. The CDR3 loop is CASSLGGGGSSYNEQFF. The CDR3 coding sequence is TGTGCCAGCAGCTTAGGCGGCGGGGGGAGCTCCTACAATGAGCAGTTCTTC.

This clonotype turned up a few times. The chain carries TRBV9 and TRBJ2-1, with 8 bases lining up with TRBD1. The CDR3 length is 14 residues. V lost 4 bases to trimming and J lost 10 bases; unmatched junction nucleotides: 10. Germline CDR1 and CDR2: SGDLS and YYNGEE. Written as DNA, the CDR3 is TGTGCCAGCAGCCCCACGTCAGGGGGCTCGGAGCAGTTCTTC. Amino acids: CASSPTSGGSEQFF.

The genes are TRBV20-1 and TRBJ2-7; 8 nucleotides match TRBD2. The CDR3 spans 13 residues. CDR1 is DFQATT and CDR2 is SNEGSKA in the germline V gene (reference sequence). With 3 bases clipped from V and 0 bases from J, the junction kept 1 base outside the gene matches. The CDR3 nucleotides are TGCAGTGCTAGGCGGGGGGACTCCTACGAGCAGTACTTC. This gives the protein CSARRGDSYEQYF.

This clonotype was observed at least ten times. The J gene is TRBJ2-5, the V gene TRBV7-9; no firm D call. The V gene lost 2 bases and the J gene lost 5 bases, with 9 bases spanning the gap. The length of the CDR3 is 13 residues. The V gene's germline CDR1 is SEHNR and CDR2 FQNEAQ (reference sequence). The CDR3 DNA follows: TGTGCCAGCAGCTTAACCGTAGGGGAGACCCAGTACTTC. Amino acid sequence: CASSLTVGETQYF.